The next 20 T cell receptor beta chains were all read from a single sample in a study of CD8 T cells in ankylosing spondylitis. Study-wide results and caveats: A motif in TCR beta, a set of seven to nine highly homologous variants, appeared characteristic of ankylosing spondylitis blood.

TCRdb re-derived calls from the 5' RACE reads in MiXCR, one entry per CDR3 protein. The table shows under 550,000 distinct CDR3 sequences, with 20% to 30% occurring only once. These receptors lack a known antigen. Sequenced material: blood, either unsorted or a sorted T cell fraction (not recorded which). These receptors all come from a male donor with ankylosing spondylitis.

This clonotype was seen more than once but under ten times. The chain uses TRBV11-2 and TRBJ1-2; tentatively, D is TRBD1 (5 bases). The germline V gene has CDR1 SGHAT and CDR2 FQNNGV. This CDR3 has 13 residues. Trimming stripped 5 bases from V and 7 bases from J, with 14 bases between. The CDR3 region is CASSEVPGTGYTF. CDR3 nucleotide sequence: TGTGCCAGCAGCGAAGTACCCGGGACTGGCTACACCTTC.

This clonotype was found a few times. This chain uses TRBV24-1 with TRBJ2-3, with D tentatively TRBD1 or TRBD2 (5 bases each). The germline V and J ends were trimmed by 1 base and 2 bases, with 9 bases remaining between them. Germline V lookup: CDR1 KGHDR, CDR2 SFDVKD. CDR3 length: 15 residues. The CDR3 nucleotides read TGTGCCACCAGTGATTTTGGGACGGTCACAGATACGCAGTATTTT. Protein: CATSDFGTVTDTQYF.

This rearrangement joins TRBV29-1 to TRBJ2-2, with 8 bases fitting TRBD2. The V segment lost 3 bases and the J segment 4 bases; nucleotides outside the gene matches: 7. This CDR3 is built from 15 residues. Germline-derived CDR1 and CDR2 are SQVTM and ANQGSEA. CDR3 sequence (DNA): TGCAGCGTTGAGGGTGCGGGAGGACCCACCGGGGAGCTGTTTTTT. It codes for CSVEGAGGPTGELFF.

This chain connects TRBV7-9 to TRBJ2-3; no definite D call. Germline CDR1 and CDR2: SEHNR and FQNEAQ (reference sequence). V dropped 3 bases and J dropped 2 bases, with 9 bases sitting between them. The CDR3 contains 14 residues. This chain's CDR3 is CASSLADNTDTQYF. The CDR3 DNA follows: TGTGCCAGCAGCTTGGCAGATAACACAGATACGCAGTATTTT.

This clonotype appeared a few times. The chain's CDR3 is CASSAKLNQPQHF. CDR3 DNA sequence: TGTGCCAGCAGCGCGAAACTCAATCAGCCCCAGCATTTT. This chain links TRBV7-8 with TRBJ1-5; D is unclear. Germline loops: CDR1 SGHVS, CDR2 FQNEAQ. Trimming took 5 bases from V and 3 from J, leaving 8 bases between them. The CDR3 consists of 13 residues.

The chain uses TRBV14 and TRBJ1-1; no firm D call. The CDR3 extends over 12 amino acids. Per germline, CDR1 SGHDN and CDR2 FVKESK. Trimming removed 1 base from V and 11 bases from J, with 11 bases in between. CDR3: CASSQGSQSAFF. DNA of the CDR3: TGTGCCAGCAGCCAAGGGTCGCAGTCGGCTTTCTTT.

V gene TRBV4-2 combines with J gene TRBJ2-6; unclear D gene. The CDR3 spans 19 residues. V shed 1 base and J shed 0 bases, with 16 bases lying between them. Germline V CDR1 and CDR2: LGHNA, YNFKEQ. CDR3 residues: CASSQVSNGPVSGANVLTF. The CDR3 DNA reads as TGTGCCAGCAGCCAAGTCTCTAACGGTCCAGTCTCTGGGGCCAACGTCCTGACTTTC.

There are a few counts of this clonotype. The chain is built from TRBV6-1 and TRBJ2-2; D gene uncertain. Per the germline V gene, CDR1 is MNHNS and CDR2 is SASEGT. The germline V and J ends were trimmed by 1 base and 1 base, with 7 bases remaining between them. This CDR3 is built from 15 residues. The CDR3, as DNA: TGTGCCAGCAGTGAAGTTGAATTGAACACCGGGGAGCTGTTTTTT. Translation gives CASSEVELNTGELFF.

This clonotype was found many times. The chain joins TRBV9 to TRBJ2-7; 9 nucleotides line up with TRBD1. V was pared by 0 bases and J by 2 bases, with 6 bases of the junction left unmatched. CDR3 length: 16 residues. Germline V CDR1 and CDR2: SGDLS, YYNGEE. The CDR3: CASSVAPGQGPYEQYF. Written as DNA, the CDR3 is TGTGCCAGCAGCGTAGCCCCGGGACAGGGACCCTACGAGCAGTACTTC.

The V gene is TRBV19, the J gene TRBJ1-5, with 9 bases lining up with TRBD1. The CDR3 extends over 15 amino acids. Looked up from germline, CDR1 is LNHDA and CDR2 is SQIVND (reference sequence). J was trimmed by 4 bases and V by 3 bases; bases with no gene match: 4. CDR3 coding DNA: TGTGCCAGTAGTATCGACAGGGGGGCGAATCAGCCCCAGCATTTT. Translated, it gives CASSIDRGANQPQHF.

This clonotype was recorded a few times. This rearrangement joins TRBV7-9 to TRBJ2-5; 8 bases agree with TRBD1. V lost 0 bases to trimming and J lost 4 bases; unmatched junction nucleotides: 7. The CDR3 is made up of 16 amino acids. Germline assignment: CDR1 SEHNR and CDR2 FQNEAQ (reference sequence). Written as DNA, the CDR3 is TGTGCCAGCAGCTTAGCCGACGGACAGGGTGGAGAGACCCAGTACTTC. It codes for CASSLADGQGGETQYF.

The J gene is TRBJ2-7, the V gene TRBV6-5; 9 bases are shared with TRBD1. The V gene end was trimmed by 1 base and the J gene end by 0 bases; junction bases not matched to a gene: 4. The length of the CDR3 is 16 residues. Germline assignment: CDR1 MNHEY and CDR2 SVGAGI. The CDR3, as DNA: TGTGCCAGCAGTTACTTGGACAGGGGCCCCTCCTACGAGCAGTACTTC. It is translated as CASSYLDRGPSYEQYF.

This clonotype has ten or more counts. The CDR3 region is CSAQGPQGNTIYF. The CDR3 DNA reads TGCAGTGCGCAGGGTCCCCAAGGAAACACCATATATTTT. J is TRBJ1-3 and V is TRBV20-1, with a tentative D call TRBD1 (5 bases). The CDR3 has 13 amino acids. Per the germline V gene, CDR1 is DFQATT and CDR2 is SNEGSKA (reference sequence). The V end was cut by 6 bases, the J end by 4 bases, with 13 bases between.

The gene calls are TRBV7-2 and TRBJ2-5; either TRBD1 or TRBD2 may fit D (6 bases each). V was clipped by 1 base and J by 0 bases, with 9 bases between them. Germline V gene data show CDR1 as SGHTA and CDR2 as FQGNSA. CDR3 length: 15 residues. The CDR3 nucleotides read TGTGCCAGCAGCTTAGTAAGGGGGGACCAAGAGACCCAGTACTTC. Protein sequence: CASSLVRGDQETQYF.

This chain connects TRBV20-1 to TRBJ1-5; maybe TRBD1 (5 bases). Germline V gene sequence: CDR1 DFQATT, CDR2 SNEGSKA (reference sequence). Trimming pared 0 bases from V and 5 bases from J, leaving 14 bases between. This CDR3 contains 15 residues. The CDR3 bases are TGCAGTGCTAGAGATTACAGGAGAGGGGATCAGCCCCAGCATTTT. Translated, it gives CSARDYRRGDQPQHF.

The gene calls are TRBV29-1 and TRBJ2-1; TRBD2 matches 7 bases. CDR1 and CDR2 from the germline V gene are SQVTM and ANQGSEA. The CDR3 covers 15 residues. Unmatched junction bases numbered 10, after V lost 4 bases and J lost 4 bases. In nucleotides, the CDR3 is TGCAGCGTTGGGGGGGAGGGCAATAGTTACAATGAGCAGTTCTTC. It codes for CSVGGEGNSYNEQFF.

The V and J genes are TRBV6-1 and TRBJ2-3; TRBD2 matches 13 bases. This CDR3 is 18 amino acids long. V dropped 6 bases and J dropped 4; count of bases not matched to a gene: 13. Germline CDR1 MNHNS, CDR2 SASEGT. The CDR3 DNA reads TGTGCCAGCAGAAAGGGACTAGCGGGGCTGACCCCCTCAGATACGCAGTATTTT. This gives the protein CASRKGLAGLTPSDTQYF.

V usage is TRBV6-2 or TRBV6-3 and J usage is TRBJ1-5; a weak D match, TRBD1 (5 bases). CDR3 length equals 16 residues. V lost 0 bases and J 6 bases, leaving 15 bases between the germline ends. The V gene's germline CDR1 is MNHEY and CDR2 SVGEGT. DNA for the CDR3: TGTGCCAGCAGTTACTCGCTACCCCGGGGGGGTCAGCCCCAGCATTTT. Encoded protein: CASSYSLPRGGQPQHF.

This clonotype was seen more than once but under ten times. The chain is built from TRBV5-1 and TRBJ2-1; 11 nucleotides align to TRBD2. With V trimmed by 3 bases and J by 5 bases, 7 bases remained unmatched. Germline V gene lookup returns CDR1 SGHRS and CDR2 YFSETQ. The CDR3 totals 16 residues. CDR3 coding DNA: TGCGCCAGCAGCTCGACTAGCGGGAATAGGGACAATGAGCAGTTCTTC. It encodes CASSSTSGNRDNEQFF. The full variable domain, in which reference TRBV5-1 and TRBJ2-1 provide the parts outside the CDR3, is KAGVTQTPRYLIKTRGQQVTLSCSPISGHRSVSWYQQTPGQGLQFLFEYFSETQRNKGNFPGRFSGRQFSNSRSEMNVSTLELGDSALYLCASSSTSGNRDNEQFFGPGTRLTVL.

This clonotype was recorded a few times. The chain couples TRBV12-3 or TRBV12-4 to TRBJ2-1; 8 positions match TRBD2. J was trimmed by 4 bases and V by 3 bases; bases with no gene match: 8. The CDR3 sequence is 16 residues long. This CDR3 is CASSFRTSFNYNEQFF. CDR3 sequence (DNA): TGTGCCAGCAGTTTTCGGACTAGCTTTAATTACAATGAGCAGTTCTTC.